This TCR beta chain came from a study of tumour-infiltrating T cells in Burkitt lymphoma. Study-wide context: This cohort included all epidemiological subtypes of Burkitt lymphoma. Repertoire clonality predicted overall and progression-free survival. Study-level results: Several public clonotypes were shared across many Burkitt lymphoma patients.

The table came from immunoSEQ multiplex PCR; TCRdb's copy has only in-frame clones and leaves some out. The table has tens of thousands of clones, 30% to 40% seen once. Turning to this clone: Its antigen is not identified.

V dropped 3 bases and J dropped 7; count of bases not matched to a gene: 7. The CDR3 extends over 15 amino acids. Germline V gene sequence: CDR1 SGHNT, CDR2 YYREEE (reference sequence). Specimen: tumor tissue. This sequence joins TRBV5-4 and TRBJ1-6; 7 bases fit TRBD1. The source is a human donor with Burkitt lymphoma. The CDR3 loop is CASSSADRANSPLHF. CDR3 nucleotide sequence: TGTGCCAGCAGCTCCGCAGACAGGGCAAATTCACCCCTCCACTTT.